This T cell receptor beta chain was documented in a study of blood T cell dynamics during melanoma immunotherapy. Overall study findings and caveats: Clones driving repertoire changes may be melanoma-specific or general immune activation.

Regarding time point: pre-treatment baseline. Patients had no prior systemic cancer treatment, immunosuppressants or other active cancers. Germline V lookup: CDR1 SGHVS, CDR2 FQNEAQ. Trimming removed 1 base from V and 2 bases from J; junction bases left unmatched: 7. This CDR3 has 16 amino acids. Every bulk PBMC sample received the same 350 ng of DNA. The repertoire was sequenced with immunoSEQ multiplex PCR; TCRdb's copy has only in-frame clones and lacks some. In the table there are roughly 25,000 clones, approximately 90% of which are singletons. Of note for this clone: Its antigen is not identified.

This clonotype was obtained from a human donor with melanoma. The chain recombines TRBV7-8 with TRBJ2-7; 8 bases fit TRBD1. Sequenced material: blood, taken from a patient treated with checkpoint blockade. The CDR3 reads CASSLGRTGPPYEQYF. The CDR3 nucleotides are TGTGCCAGCAGCTTAGGGCGGACAGGGCCCCCCTACGAGCAGTACTTC.